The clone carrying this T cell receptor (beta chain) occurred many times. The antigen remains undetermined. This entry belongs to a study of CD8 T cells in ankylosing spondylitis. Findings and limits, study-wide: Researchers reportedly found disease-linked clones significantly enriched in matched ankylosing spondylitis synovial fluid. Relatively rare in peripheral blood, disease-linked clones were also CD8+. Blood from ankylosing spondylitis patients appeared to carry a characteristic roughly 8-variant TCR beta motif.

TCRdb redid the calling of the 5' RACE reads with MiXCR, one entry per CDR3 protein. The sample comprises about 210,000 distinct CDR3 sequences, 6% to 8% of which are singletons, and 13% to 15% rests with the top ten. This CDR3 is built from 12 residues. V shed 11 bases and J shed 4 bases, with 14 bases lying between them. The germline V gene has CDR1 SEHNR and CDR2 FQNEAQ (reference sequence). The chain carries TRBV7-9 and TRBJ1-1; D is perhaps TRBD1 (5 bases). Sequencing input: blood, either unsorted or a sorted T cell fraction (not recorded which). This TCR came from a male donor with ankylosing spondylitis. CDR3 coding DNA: TGTGCCGGGAAGGGGAGAGGCACTGAAGCTTTCTTT. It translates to CAGKGRGTEAFF.